The following is a T cell receptor beta chain sequence with its context. The antigen is not known. These data are taken from a study of CD4 T cells in relation to SARS-CoV-2 and coronaviruses. Trimming took 5 bases from V and 3 from J, leaving 10 bases between them. The length of the CDR3 is 13 residues. The germline V gene encodes CDR1 SNHLY and CDR2 FYNNEI. The assay was immunoSEQ multiplex PCR, and TCRdb's table has in-frame clones only and misses some. The top ten clones hold roughly 4.7% of a sample with 40,000 or so clones, 82% of them seen once. The chain links TRBV2 to TRBJ2-5; tentative D call: TRBD1 (6 bases). Source material: naive CD4+ T cells from PBMCs, cultured in vitro. As for subset: naive CD4+ T cells isolated by negative enrichment. The receptor comes from an adult with COVID-19. Written as DNA, the CDR3 is TGTGCCAGCAGTTGGGACATAGAAGAGACCCAGTACTTC. Translated: CASSWDIEETQYF.